Included here is one T cell receptor beta chain sequence, with context. Its antigen is as yet unknown. V shed 5 bases and J shed 1 base, with 8 bases lying between them. This CDR3 has 13 amino acids. Germline V lookup: CDR1 SGHNT, CDR2 YENEEA. PCR amplification relied on 60 Vbeta primers (plus 13 Jbeta primers). Using immunoSEQ multiplex PCR, the repertoire was profiled, and TCRdb retains in-frame clones only, with some absent. This sample carries around 150,000 clones, approximately 84% of them seen once, and the ten largest clones take about 1.5%. The data were obtained in a study of cytomegalovirus exposure and HLA in healthy donors. Whole-study findings and limits: In an earlier analysis, about 87% or about 30%: the productive usage of most TCR beta V segments. At a 0.05 false discovery rate, a later analysis found approximately 15,000 TCR beta sequences to be associated with HLA alleles.

Sequencing was performed on PBMCs. The chain joins TRBV11-3 to TRBJ1-1; D is ambiguous. The receptor comes from a man younger than 40 in good health and CMV-seropositive. This CDR3 reads CASSHGANTEAFF. The CDR3 DNA reads as TGTGCCAGCAGCCACGGTGCGAACACTGAAGCTTTCTTT.